This TCR beta chain was obtained from a study of OX40 agonist ivuxolimab in advanced cancers. The overall study: Every 2 weeks, patients got intravenous ivuxolimab at one of six dose levels (0.01-10 mg/kg). Among those enrolled, mean age was roughly 55 years (range about 23 to 90) and 82.7% were male. Prior therapy, whether anti-PD-1, anti-PD-L1 or anti-CTLA-4, was allowed, and 30% to 40% had some.

For this clone: Antigen: not known.

CDR1 MNHEY and CDR2 SMNVEV come from the germline V gene (reference sequence). Unmatched junction bases numbered 7, after V lost 2 bases and J lost 7 bases. This CDR3 is built from 14 residues. Sequencing used immunoSEQ multiplex PCR; TCRdb keeps in-frame clones, though not all of them. The sample holds 53,000 or so clones; nearly 80% are singletons and the top ten take 2.4%. The study's findings and limits: Averaged across samples, CD8+ T cells carried more expanded clones than CD4+ did.

The receptor's source is an adult with an advanced solid tumor such as melanoma, head and neck, liver or kidney cancer. This rearrangement joins TRBV27 to TRBJ2-7, with TRBD2 matching 8 bases. Sequenced material: CD4+ or CD8+ T cells sorted from blood, taken in a trial of the OX40 agonist ivuxolimab. This chain's CDR3 is CASSLREGFGEQYF. CDR3 DNA: TGTGCCAGCAGTTTACGGGAGGGGTTCGGAGAGCAGTACTTC.